The T cell receptor beta chain under discussion was sequenced for a study of identical twins. General study findings and limits: Abundant beta clonotypes from cord blood bore fewer insertions; memory repertoires lacked this pattern. Analyses of zero insertions could be partly confounded by invariant MAIT and iNKT cells.

The donor group consisted entirely of healthy Caucasians. The CDR3 is 16 residues long. In germline, CDR1 is MNHNS, CDR2 SASEGT. Trimming removed 5 bases from V and 1 base from J; junction bases left unmatched: 9. Regarding this clonotype: The antigen is undetermined.

TCRdb re-called the 5' RACE reads with MiXCR, one entry per CDR3 protein. The sample lists 460,000 or so distinct CDR3 sequences; 12% to 15% were seen once. These records were also assigned to another study, of yellow fever vaccine responses in identical twins. That work adds: Reportedly, the T cell response mounted by twins to vaccine seemed partly convergent, partly personalized.

The V and J genes are TRBV6-1 and TRBJ2-3; TRBD1 matches 7 bases. This TCR was recovered from a woman aged 18-29 years in good health. Sequenced: CD4+ T cells sorted from blood. CDR3 protein: CASSHTTGDGTDTQYF. Here the CDR3 DNA reads TGTGCCAGCAGTCATACCACAGGGGATGGCACAGATACGCAGTATTTT.